The table lists the clone carrying this T cell receptor (beta chain) with a few counts. Its antigen is not known. Each sample yielded at least 7 million isolated PBMCs. Germline CDR1 SGHKS, CDR2 YYEKEE (reference sequence). The CDR3 totals 14 residues. V lost 2 bases and J lost 6; bases outside the gene matches: 6. A second PCR, run for roughly 7 to 12 cycles, used a sample-barcoded 5' primer plus a J-beta primer mix. TCRdb independently ran MiXCR on the 5' RACE reads; one entry per CDR3 protein. The table lists over 600,000 distinct CDR3 sequences, approximately 21% of them singletons. The record originates from a study of blood T cells in healthy people across ages. Study-wide results and caveats: Among long-lived donors, naive CD4+ cells were more numerous and diversity higher than in aged donors. TCR beta diversity per million T cells fell roughly linearly with age. Diversity figures derived from one million T cells were judged to underestimate the true value.

Sequences were obtained from blood. The J gene is TRBJ2-7, the V gene TRBV5-5, with TRBD2 identical over 9 bases. The clonotype was recovered from a man between 65 and 85 years old in good health. For the CDR3, the DNA is TGTGCCAGCAGCTTCGTAGCGGGAGTTGGCGAGCAGTACTTC. Encoded protein: CASSFVAGVGEQYF.